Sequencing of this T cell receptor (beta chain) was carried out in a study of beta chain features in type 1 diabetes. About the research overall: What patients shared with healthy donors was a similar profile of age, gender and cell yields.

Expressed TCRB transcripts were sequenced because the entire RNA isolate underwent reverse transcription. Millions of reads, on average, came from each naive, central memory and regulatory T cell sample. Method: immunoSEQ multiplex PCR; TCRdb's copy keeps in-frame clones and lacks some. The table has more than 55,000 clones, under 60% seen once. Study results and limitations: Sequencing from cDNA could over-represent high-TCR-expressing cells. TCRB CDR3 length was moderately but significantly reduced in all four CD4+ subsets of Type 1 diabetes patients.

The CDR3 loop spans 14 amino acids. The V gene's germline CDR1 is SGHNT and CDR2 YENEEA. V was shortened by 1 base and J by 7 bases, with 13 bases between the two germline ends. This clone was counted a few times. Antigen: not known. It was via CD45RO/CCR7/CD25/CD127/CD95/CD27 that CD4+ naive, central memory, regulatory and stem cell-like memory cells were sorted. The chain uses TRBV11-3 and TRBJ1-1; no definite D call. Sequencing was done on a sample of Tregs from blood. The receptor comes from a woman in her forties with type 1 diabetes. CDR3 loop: CASSLGRQASEAFF. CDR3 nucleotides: TGTGCCAGCAGCTTAGGAAGGCAGGCCAGTGAAGCTTTCTTT.